The 27 T cell receptor beta chains below all came from one sample that was sequenced in a study of blood T cell repertoires in COVID-19. Generated by immunoSEQ multiplex PCR, the TCRdb table keeps only in-frame clones and is missing some. The sample has about 52,000 clones; 65% to 85% are singletons. Sequenced sample: peripheral blood. These receptor sequences come from a woman aged 80 or older with COVID-19, enrolled during active disease.

V is TRBV9 and J is TRBJ2-2; D perhaps matches TRBD2 (5 bases). Trimming shortened V by 6 bases and J by 3 bases, and 33 bases separated the two germline ends. CDR3 length equals 21 residues. From germline, CDR1 is SGDLS and CDR2 YYNGEE. The CDR3 sequence: CASTLSGDFEAMRTDTGELFF. CDR3 bases: TGTGCCAGCACCCTAAGCGGAGACTTTGAGGCTATGCGTACTGACACCGGGGAGCTGTTTTTT. The variable domain in full, with the rest retrieved from reference TRBV9 and TRBJ2-2, is DSGVTQTPKHLITATGQRVTLRCSPRSGDLSVYWYQQSLDQGLQFLIQYYNGEERAKGNILERFSAQQFPDLHSELNLSSLELGDSALYFCASTLSGDFEAMRTDTGELFFGEGSRLTVL.

The chain is built from TRBV29-1 and TRBJ2-7; TRBD1 agrees at 8 bases. The CDR3 consists of 14 residues. Per the germline V gene, CDR1 is SQVTM and CDR2 is ANQGSEA. Trimming removed 4 bases from V and 3 bases from J; junction bases left unmatched: 8. CDR3 region: CSVAWTGLNYEQYF. CDR3 DNA: TGCAGCGTTGCCTGGACAGGGCTCAACTACGAGCAGTACTTC.

V usage is TRBV7-8 and J usage is TRBJ2-1; no clear D gene. V was shortened by 7 bases and J by 4 bases, with 11 bases between the two germline ends. This CDR3 has 13 residues. Germline assignment: CDR1 SGHVS and CDR2 FQNEAQ. For the CDR3, the DNA is TGTGCCAGCAACCGTCTACCTTACAATGAGCAGTTCTTC. This gives the protein CASNRLPYNEQFF.

This sequence joins TRBV5-1 and TRBJ2-7, with TRBD2 matching over 14 bases. Looked up from germline, CDR1 is SGHRS and CDR2 is YFSETQ. Trimming removed 4 bases from V and 0 bases from J; junction bases left unmatched: 12. The CDR3 is 19 amino acids. The CDR3 is CASSTGTSGSSPPSYEQYF. In DNA, the CDR3 is TGCGCCAGCAGCACCGGGACTAGCGGGAGTTCTCCCCCCTCCTACGAGCAGTACTTC.

This chain connects TRBV6-5 to TRBJ2-7; 8 bases are shared with TRBD1. Trimming took 6 bases from V and 3 from J; bases not matched to a gene: 10. The CDR3 contains 15 residues. The germline gives CDR1 MNHEY, CDR2 SVGAGI. CDR3 sequence reads: CASRESGTGLYEQYF. The DNA for the CDR3 is TGTGCCAGCAGGGAGTCCGGGACAGGCCTCTACGAGCAGTACTTC.

The chain combines TRBV3-1 (or the pseudogene TRBV3-2) with TRBJ1-5, with unresolved D. Germline-derived CDR1 and CDR2 are LGHDT and YNNKEL (reference sequence). V was clipped by 1 base and J by 4 bases, with 11 bases between them. The CDR3 is 15 amino acids. The CDR3 DNA is TGTGCCAGCAGCCAAGGTCCAGGATCTAATCAGCCCCAGCATTTT. Translated: CASSQGPGSNQPQHF.

V is TRBV7-9 and J is TRBJ1-2; D gene ambiguous. Germline values: CDR1 SEHNR, CDR2 FQNEAQ (reference sequence). V lost 1 base and J lost 2, with 8 bases in between. The CDR3 length is 14 residues. The CDR3 DNA follows: TGTGCCAGCAGCTTAGTGTCCCAGAACTATGGCTACACCTTC. It yields the protein CASSLVSQNYGYTF.

CDR3 sequence reads: CASTERTSGRAKETQYF. CDR3 DNA: TGTGCCAGCACGGAAAGGACTAGCGGGAGGGCCAAGGAGACCCAGTACTTC. This rearrangement joins TRBV7-8 to TRBJ2-5, with 15 bases matching TRBD2. This CDR3 spans 17 amino acids. The J segment lost 5 bases and the V segment lost 7 bases, leaving 11 bases of the junction unmatched. CDR1 is SGHVS, CDR2 FQNEAQ, per germline.

The J gene is TRBJ2-7, the V gene TRBV7-3; 10 bases match TRBD1. The CDR3 runs 15 residues. The J segment lost 0 bases and the V segment lost 2 bases, leaving 1 base of the junction unmatched. Germline V gene data show CDR1 as SGHTA and CDR2 as FQGTGA. CDR3 residues: CASSLGQGGSYEQYF. Here the CDR3 DNA reads TGTGCCAGCAGCTTAGGACAGGGGGGCTCCTACGAGCAGTACTTC.

CDR3 coding DNA: TGTGCCTGGAGGGGAAGCGGACCCTACAATGAGCAGTTCTTC. It is translated as CAWRGSGPYNEQFF. The chain carries TRBV30 and TRBJ2-1; TRBD2 is a possible D gene (5 bases). This CDR3 spans 14 amino acids. The V and J ends lost 3 bases and 2 bases respectively, with 11 bases between them. Germline V gene lookup returns CDR1 GTSNPN and CDR2 SVGIG (reference sequence).

V usage is TRBV6-5 and J usage is TRBJ2-3; weak D call: TRBD2 (6 bases). Trimming took 3 bases from V and 3 from J, leaving 13 bases between them. Germline assignment: CDR1 MNHEY and CDR2 SVGAGI. The CDR3 has 15 residues. As DNA, the CDR3 is TGTGCCAGCAGTTATAAGGGAGGCTGGACAGATACGCAGTATTTT. Translating gives CASSYKGGWTDTQYF.

Here the CDR3 reads CASSPQGLGNTEAFF. Here the CDR3 DNA reads TGTGCCAGCTCACCGCAGGGGTTGGGGAACACTGAAGCTTTCTTT. The V call is TRBV18, the J call TRBJ1-1; D may be TRBD1 (6 bases). The CDR3 loop spans 15 amino acids. The ends were cut back, 3 bases at V and 1 base at J, with 12 bases in the middle. CDR1 KGHSH and CDR2 LQKENI come from the germline V gene.

The chain carries TRBV6-5 and TRBJ1-5; perhaps TRBD1 as D (5 bases). CDR1 is MNHEY, CDR2 SVGAGI, per germline. With 5 bases removed from V and 5 bases from J, the gap between germline ends came to 13 bases. The CDR3 loop spans 14 amino acids. The chain's CDR3 is CASSPSGGYQPQHF. The CDR3 region has the DNA TGTGCCAGCAGTCCGAGCGGGGGTTATCAGCCCCAGCATTTT.

The chain has TRBV2 and TRBJ2-5, with D perhaps TRBD2 (5 bases). This CDR3 is 11 amino acids long. Trimming stripped 2 bases from V and 9 bases from J, with 7 bases between. Germline V gene sequence: CDR1 SNHLY, CDR2 FYNNEI. CDR3 in DNA: TGTGCCAGCAGTGAATCCGGGGCCCAGTACTTC. Amino acid sequence: CASSESGAQYF. Filled out from reference TRBV2 and TRBJ2-5, the complete variable domain reads EPEVTQTPSHQVTQMGQEVILRCVPISNHLYFYWYRQILGQKVEFLVSFYNNEISEKSEIFDDQFSVERPDGSNFTLKIRSTKLEDSAMYFCASSESGAQYFGPGTRLLVL.

The chain employs TRBV5-1 and TRBJ1-1; D is ambiguous. V was pared by 4 bases and J by 2 bases, with 18 bases between. There are 16 residues in the CDR3. Germline CDR1 and CDR2: SGHRS and YFSETQ. This CDR3 reads CASSVSYGPANTEAFF. The DNA for the CDR3 is TGCGCCAGCAGCGTTTCTTATGGGCCGGCTAACACTGAAGCTTTCTTT.

The rearrangement uses TRBV28 and TRBJ1-1; possibly TRBD1 for D (5 bases). The CDR3 has 17 amino acids. Germline V gene data show CDR1 as MDHEN and CDR2 as SYDVKM. The V and J ends lost 7 bases and 0 bases respectively, with 21 bases between them. The CDR3 sequence is CASTRRQNNPMNTEAFF. The DNA of the CDR3 is TGTGCCAGCACCAGAAGACAGAATAACCCCATGAACACTGAAGCTTTCTTT.

The chain is built from TRBV7-9 and TRBJ1-3; 8 bases agree with TRBD1. V shed 5 bases, J shed 8 bases, and the junction held 8 bases outside the gene matches. The CDR3 sequence is 14 residues long. Germline CDR1 SEHNR, CDR2 FQNEAQ (reference sequence). The CDR3 loop is CASSHSGGADTIYF. As DNA, the CDR3 is TGTGCCAGCAGCCACTCAGGGGGCGCGGACACCATATATTTT.

This chain uses TRBV18 with TRBJ1-5; possibly TRBD1 for D (6 bases). This CDR3 has 16 amino acids. V was cut by 3 bases and J by 0 bases, with 12 bases left in between. CDR1 and CDR2 (germline): KGHSH, LQKENI. CDR3 DNA: TGTGCCAGCTCACCGGGGGCGCCCCGTAGCAATCAGCCCCAGCATTTT. Translated: CASSPGAPRSNQPQHF.

The V call is TRBV28, the J call TRBJ2-7, with TRBD2 matching over 12 bases. The germline CDR1 and CDR2 sequences are MDHEN and SYDVKM. This CDR3 has 15 amino acids. V lost 8 bases and J lost 3; bases outside the gene matches: 8. The CDR3 coding sequence is TGTGCCAGCGTGACTCTAGCGGGAGGGATCTACGAGCAGTACTTC. Translating it yields CASVTLAGGIYEQYF.

The J gene is TRBJ1-5, the V gene TRBV6-6; 10 bases line up with TRBD1. In germline, CDR1 is MNHNY, CDR2 SVGAGI (reference sequence). After removal of 2 bases from V and 6 bases from J, the junction contained 4 bases not matched to a gene. This CDR3 comprises 15 residues. CDR3 protein: CASSYDGQGGQPQHF. CDR3 DNA: TGTGCCAGCAGTTACGACGGACAGGGGGGTCAGCCCCAGCATTTT.

V usage is TRBV2 and J usage is TRBJ1-2; D may be TRBD1 (5 bases). The CDR3 covers 13 residues. The germline V and J ends were trimmed by 1 base and 4 bases, with 7 bases remaining between them. Germline CDR1 reads SNHLY; CDR2 reads FYNNEI. The CDR3 loop is CASSEEGFYGYTF. For the CDR3, the DNA is TGTGCCAGCAGTGAAGAGGGGTTCTATGGCTACACCTTC. Full variable domain (remainder filled in from reference TRBV2 and TRBJ1-2): EPEVTQTPSHQVTQMGQEVILRCVPISNHLYFYWYRQILGQKVEFLVSFYNNEISEKSEIFDDQFSVERPDGSNFTLKIRSTKLEDSAMYFCASSEEGFYGYTFGSGTRLTVV.

The rearrangement links TRBV18 to TRBJ2-1; 9 bases map to TRBD2. V was pared by 6 bases and J by 7 bases, with 10 bases of the junction left unmatched. Germline V gene sequence: CDR1 KGHSH, CDR2 LQKENI. The CDR3 is made up of 15 amino acids. Here the CDR3 reads CASSRGREGLNEQFF. The DNA of the CDR3 is TGTGCCAGCTCCCGGGGGCGGGAGGGCCTGAATGAGCAGTTCTTC.

By share, this clone counts as medium-sized. Other DNA sequences in the sample encode the same CDR3. This rearrangement joins TRBV7-9 to TRBJ2-7; D is uncertain. Germline loops: CDR1 SEHNR, CDR2 FQNEAQ (reference sequence). Trimming left V 5 bases short and J 1 base short, with 9 bases between. This CDR3 has 13 amino acids. DNA for the CDR3: TGTGCCAGCAGCCCTCCGGGTTCCTACGAGCAGTACTTC. This codes for CASSPPGSYEQYF.

The J gene is TRBJ1-2, the V gene TRBV18; TRBD1 agrees at 7 bases. This CDR3 has 17 amino acids. Germline V CDR1 and CDR2: KGHSH, LQKENI. Trimming removed 5 bases from V and 5 bases from J; junction bases left unmatched: 17. The CDR3 DNA is TGTGCCAGCTCATCTCCCGGGACAGCCCTACTTAAATATGGCTACACCTTC. This translates into CASSSPGTALLKYGYTF.

This clone came up a few times. The V call is TRBV3-1 (or the pseudogene TRBV3-2), the J call TRBJ2-2; weak D call: TRBD2 (5 bases). Deletions cut 4 bases from V and 4 bases from J, with 16 bases between. The CDR3 length is 16 residues. Germline values: CDR1 LGHDT, CDR2 YNNKEL (reference sequence). This chain's CDR3 is CASSPPQRRGTGELFF. CDR3 coding DNA: TGTGCCAGCAGCCCCCCTCAGCGACGGGGCACCGGGGAGCTGTTTTTT.

The V gene is TRBV3-1 (or the pseudogene TRBV3-2), the J gene TRBJ2-7, with 7 bases lining up with TRBD1. CDR1 and CDR2 from the germline V gene are LGHDT and YNNKEL (reference sequence). The CDR3 sequence is 14 residues long. Trimming removed 7 bases from V and 2 bases from J; junction bases left unmatched: 8. The CDR3 here is CASTVGQGAYEQYF. The CDR3 region has the DNA TGTGCCAGCACGGTGGGGCAGGGGGCCTACGAGCAGTACTTC.

As to this clone: At one end the junction does not follow the germline gene, possibly because of a read error. CDR3 sequence: CASSEQGQVGF. DNA for the CDR3: TGTGCCAGCAGTGAACAGGGACAGGTCGGTTTC. V gene TRBV2 combines with J gene TRBJ1-2; 8 nucleotides line up with TRBD1. This CDR3 region has 11 residues. The germline V gene has CDR1 SNHLY and CDR2 FYNNEI.